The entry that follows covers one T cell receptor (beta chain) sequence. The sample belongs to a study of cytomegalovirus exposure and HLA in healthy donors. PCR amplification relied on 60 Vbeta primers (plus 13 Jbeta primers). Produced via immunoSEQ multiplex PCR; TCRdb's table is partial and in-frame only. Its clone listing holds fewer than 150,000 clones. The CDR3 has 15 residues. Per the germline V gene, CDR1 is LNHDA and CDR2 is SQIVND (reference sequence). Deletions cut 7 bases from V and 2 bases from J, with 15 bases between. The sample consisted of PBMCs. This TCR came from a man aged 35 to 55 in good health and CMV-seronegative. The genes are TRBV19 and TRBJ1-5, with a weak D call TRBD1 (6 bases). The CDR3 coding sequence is TGTGCCAGTATCAAAACAGGGCTTGGCAATCAGCCCCAGCATTTT. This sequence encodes CASIKTGLGNQPQHF.